The clone carrying this T cell receptor (beta chain) has a handful of counts. These data belong to a study of cytomegalovirus exposure and HLA in healthy donors. Amplification used 60 Vbeta primers and 13 Jbeta primers. Clones were read by immunoSEQ multiplex PCR, and TCRdb kept only the in-frame ones, dropping some. The sample lists about 89,000 clones, 76% occurring once. The specimen sequenced was PBMCs. The sequence was collected from a male donor in good health and CMV-seronegative.

The DNA of the CDR3 is TGTGCCAGTAGCCCCGCGGGGGGTAACACTGAAGCTTTCTTT. It specifies CASSPAGGNTEAFF. J is TRBJ1-1 and V is TRBV19, with D possibly TRBD1 on 5 matching bases. Per germline, CDR1 LNHDA and CDR2 SQIVND (reference sequence). Between the trimmed V and J ends, which lost 6 bases and 2 bases, there was a span of 13 bases. The CDR3 length is 14 residues.